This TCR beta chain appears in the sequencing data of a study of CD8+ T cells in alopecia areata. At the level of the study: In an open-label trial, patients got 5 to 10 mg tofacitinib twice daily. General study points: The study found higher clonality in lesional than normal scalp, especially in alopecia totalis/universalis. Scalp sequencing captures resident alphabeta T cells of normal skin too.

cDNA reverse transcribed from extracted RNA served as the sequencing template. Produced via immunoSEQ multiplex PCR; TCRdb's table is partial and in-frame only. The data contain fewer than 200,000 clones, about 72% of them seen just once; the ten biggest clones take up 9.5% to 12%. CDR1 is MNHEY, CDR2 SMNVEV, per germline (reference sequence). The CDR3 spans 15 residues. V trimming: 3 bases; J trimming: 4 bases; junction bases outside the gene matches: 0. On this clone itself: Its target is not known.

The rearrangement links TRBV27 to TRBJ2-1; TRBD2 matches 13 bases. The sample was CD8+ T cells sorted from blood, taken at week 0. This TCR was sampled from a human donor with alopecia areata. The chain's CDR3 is CASSLGLAGYNEQFF. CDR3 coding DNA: TGTGCCAGCAGTTTGGGACTAGCGGGGTACAATGAGCAGTTCTTC.